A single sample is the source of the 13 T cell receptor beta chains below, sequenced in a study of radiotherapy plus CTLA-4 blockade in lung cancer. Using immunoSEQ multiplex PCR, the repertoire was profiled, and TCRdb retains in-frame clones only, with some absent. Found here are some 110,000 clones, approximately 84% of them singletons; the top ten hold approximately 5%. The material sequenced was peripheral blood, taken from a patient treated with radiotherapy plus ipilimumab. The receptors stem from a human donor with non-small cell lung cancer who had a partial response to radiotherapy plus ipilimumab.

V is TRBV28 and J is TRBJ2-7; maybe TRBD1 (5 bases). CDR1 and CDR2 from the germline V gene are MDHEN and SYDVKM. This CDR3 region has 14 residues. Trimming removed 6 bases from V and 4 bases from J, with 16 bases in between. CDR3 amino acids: CASSPEDTLYEQYF. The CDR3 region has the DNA TGTGCCAGCAGCCCAGAGGACACGTTGTACGAGCAGTACTTC.

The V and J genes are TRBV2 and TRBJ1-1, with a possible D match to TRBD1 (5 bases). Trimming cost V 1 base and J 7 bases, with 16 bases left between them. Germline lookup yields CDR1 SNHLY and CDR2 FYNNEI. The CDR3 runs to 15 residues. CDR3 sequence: CASSEVQWTQGEAFF. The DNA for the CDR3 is TGTGCCAGCAGTGAAGTTCAGTGGACACAAGGTGAAGCTTTCTTT.

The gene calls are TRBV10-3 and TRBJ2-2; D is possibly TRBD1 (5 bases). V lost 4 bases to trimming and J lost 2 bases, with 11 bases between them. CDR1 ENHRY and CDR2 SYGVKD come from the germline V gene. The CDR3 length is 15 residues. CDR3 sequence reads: CAISGAGLNTGELFF. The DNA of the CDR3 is TGTGCCATCAGTGGGGCAGGGCTTAACACCGGGGAGCTGTTTTTT.

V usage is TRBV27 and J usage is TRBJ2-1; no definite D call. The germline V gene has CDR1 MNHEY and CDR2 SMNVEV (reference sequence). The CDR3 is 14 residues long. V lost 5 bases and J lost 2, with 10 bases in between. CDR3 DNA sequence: TGTGCCAGCAGTCCCCCCCCCGCCTACAATGAGCAGTTCTTC. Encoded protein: CASSPPPAYNEQFF.

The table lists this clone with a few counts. Written as DNA, the CDR3 is TGTGCCAGCAGTTTCGACAGGGAAGCTTTCTTT. This translates into CASSFDREAFF. V gene TRBV6-6 combines with J gene TRBJ1-1, with D possibly matching TRBD1 (6 bases). The germline V gene encodes CDR1 MNHNY and CDR2 SVGAGI (reference sequence). V dropped 4 bases and J dropped 8 bases, with 8 bases sitting between them. This CDR3 spans 11 amino acids.

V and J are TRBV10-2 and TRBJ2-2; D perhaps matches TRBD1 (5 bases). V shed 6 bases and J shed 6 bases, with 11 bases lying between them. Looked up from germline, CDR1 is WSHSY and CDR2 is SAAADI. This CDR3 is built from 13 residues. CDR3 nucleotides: TGCGCCAGCAGAGACAGTGGGCCCGGGGAGCTGTTTTTT. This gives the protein CASRDSGPGELFF.

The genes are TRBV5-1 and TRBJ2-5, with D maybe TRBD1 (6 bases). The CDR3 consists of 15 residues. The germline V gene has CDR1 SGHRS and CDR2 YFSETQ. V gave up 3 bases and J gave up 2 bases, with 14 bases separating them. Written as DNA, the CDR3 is TGCGCCAGCAGCTGGAACCGCGGACAGCAAGAGACCCAGTACTTC. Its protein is CASSWNRGQQETQYF. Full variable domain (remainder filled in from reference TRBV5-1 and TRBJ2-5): KAGVTQTPRYLIKTRGQQVTLSCSPISGHRSVSWYQQTPGQGLQFLFEYFSETQRNKGNFPGRFSGRQFSNSRSEMNVSTLELGDSALYLCASSWNRGQQETQYFGPGTRLLVL.

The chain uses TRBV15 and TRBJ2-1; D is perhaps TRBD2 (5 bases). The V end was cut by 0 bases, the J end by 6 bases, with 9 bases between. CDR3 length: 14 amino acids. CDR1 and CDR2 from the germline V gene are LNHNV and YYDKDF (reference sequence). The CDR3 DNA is TGTGCCACCAGCAGAGACCAACTAGTCAATGAGCAGTTCTTC. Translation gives CATSRDQLVNEQFF.

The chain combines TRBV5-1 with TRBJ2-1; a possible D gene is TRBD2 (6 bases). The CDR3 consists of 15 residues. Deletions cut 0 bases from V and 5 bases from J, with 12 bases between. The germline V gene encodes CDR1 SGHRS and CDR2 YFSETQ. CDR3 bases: TGCGCCAGCAGCTTGGAGACGGACTACAACAATGAGCAGTTCTTC. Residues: CASSLETDYNNEQFF.

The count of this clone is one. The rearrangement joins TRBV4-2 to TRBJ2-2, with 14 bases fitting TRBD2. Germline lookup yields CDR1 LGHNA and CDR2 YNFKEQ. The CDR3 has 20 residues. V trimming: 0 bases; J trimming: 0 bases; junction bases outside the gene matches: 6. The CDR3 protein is CASSQELGLAGVTNTGELFF. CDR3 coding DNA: TGTGCCAGCAGCCAAGAATTGGGACTAGCGGGAGTAACGAACACCGGGGAGCTGTTTTTT.

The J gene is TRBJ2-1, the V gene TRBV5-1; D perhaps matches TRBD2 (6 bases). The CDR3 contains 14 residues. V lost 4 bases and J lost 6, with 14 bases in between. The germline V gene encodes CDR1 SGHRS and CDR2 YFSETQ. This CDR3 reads CASSLGGATNEQFF. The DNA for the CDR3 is TGCGCCAGCAGCCTCGGCGGGGCCACCAATGAGCAGTTCTTC. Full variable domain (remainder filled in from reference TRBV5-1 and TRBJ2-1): KAGVTQTPRYLIKTRGQQVTLSCSPISGHRSVSWYQQTPGQGLQFLFEYFSETQRNKGNFPGRFSGRQFSNSRSEMNVSTLELGDSALYLCASSLGGATNEQFFGPGTRLTVL.

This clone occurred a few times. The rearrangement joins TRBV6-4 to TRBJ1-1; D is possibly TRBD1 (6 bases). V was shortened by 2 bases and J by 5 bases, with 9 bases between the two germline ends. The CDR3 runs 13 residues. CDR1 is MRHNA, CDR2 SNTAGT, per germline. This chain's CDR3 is CASSDQGTTEAFF. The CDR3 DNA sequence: TGTGCCAGCAGTGACCAGGGGACGACTGAAGCTTTCTTT.

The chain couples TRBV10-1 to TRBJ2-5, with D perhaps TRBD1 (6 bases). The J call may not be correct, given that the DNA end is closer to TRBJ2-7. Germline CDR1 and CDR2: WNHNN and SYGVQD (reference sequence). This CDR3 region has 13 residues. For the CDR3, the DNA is TGCGCCAGACAGGGCCCCAGCGACTACGAGCAGTACTTC. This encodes CARQGPSDYEQYF.